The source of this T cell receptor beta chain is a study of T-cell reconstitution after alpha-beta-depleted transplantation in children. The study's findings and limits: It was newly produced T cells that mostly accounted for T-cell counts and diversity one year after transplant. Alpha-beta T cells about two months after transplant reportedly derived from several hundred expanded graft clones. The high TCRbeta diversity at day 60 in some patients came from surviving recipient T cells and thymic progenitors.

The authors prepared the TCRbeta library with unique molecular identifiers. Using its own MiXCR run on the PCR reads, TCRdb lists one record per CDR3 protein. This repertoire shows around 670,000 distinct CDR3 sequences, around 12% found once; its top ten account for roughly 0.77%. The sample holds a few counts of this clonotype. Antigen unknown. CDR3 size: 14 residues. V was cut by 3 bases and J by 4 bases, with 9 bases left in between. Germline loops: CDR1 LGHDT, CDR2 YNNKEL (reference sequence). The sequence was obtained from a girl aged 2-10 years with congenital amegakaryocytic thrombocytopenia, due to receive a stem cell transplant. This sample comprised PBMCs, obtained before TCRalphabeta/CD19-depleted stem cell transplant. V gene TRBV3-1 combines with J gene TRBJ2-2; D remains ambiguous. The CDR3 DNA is TGTGCCAGCAGCCATTATCTTTCCACCGGGGAGCTGTTTTTT. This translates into CASSHYLSTGELFF.